The clone carrying this T cell receptor beta chain was seen more than once but under ten times. The antigen is not known. This sample is drawn from a study of blood T cells in healthy people across ages. The wider study: With template switching, about one barcoded beta molecule was captured per two T cells. Whole-study findings and limits: A conclusive naive versus antigen-experienced comparison was prevented by the unsorted PBMCs. Compared with aged donors, long-lived donors showed fewer expanded clones, suggesting selection.

A second about 6 to 12 cycle PCR used barcoded and J-beta primers. Researchers report that each sample yielded at least 2.5 million CDR3-containing paired-end reads. TCRdb passed the 5' RACE reads through MiXCR, listing each CDR3 protein once. In the table there are about 1.1 million distinct CDR3 sequences, approximately 38% of which are singletons. This TCR came from a man younger than 35 in good health. Material: blood.

CDR3 protein: CSADTGGTQYF. The CDR3 nucleotides are TGCAGCGCCGACACGGGCGGGACCCAGTACTTC. This rearrangement joins TRBV29-1 to TRBJ2-5; D remains ambiguous. CDR1 and CDR2 from the germline V gene are SQVTM and ANQGSEA. The CDR3 totals 11 residues. The germline V and J ends were trimmed by 7 bases and 7 bases, with 13 bases remaining between them.